This passage covers 19 T cell receptor beta chains from one sample sequenced in a study of shared clonotypes between healthy human individuals. This table comes from immunoSEQ multiplex PCR, and its TCRdb copy is limited to in-frame clones, with some not included. This repertoire shows around 2.5 million clones, under 95% found once; its top ten account for roughly 0.36%. The sample taken for sequencing was naive CD4+ T cells from PBMCs. Subset reported: CD45RA+ positively selected. Receptors originate from a young man in good health. Some clones in this sample may be carry-over from other donors' samples.

This clone came up a few times. The chain uses TRBV27 and TRBJ1-1, with 7 positions matching TRBD1. J was trimmed by 3 bases and V by 6 bases; bases with no gene match: 4. Germline V gene sequence: CDR1 MNHEY, CDR2 SMNVEV (reference sequence). There are 13 residues in the CDR3. As DNA, the CDR3 is TGTGCCAGCAGCCCAGGGACAGACACTGAAGCTTTCTTT. It translates to CASSPGTDTEAFF.

The rearrangement links TRBV4-3 to TRBJ2-3, with 10 positions matching TRBD2. The J segment lost 4 bases and the V segment lost 1 base, leaving 11 bases of the junction unmatched. The CDR3 has 18 residues. The germline gives CDR1 LGHNA, CDR2 YSLEER. The CDR3 nucleotides read TGCGCCAGCAGCCAAGGCCCTGCTAGCGGGAGTAGTTCAGATACGCAGTATTTT. Protein product: CASSQGPASGSSSDTQYF.

J is TRBJ2-2 and V is TRBV5-6; 15 bases line up with TRBD2. V shed 4 bases and J 4 bases; nucleotides not matched to a gene: 8. The V gene's germline CDR1 is SGHDT and CDR2 YYEEEE. There are 18 residues in the CDR3. CDR3 loop: CASSPGLAGGPGTGELFF. The CDR3 DNA is TGTGCCAGCAGCCCCGGACTAGCGGGAGGGCCGGGCACCGGGGAGCTGTTTTTT.

This sequence joins TRBV28 and TRBJ2-2; D is undetermined. V was shortened by 2 bases and J by 5 bases, with 3 bases between the two germline ends. The CDR3 spans 12 residues. Germline V gene data show CDR1 as MDHEN and CDR2 as SYDVKM. For the CDR3, the DNA is TGTGCCAGCAGTTTAATGACCGGGGAGCTGTTTTTT. Encoded protein: CASSLMTGELFF.

The chain joins TRBV4-1 to TRBJ1-4; TRBD1 aligns across 8 bases. The CDR3 contains 14 residues. Germline assignment: CDR1 MGHRA and CDR2 YSYEKL. V was pared by 2 bases and J by 7 bases, with 3 bases of the junction left unmatched. DNA for the CDR3: TGCGCCAGCAGCCAACAGGGGGCAATTGAAAAACTGTTTTTT. Protein product: CASSQQGAIEKLFF.

This chain links TRBV7-9 with TRBJ1-4, with a possible D match to TRBD1 (6 bases). V shed 4 bases and J shed 3 bases, with 18 bases lying between them. Per the germline V gene, CDR1 is SEHNR and CDR2 is FQNEAQ (reference sequence). CDR3 length: 17 residues. In DNA form, the CDR3 reads TGTGCCAGCAGCTCCCCTGGCGGGGGCGCAGCTAATGAAAAACTGTTTTTT. Amino acids: CASSSPGGGAANEKLFF.

This clone was picked up a small number of times. The rearrangement joins TRBV9 to TRBJ1-5; the D gene is possibly TRBD1 (5 bases). Trimming shortened V by 4 bases and J by 4 bases, and 15 bases separated the two germline ends. Germline CDR1 is SGDLS and CDR2 is YYNGEE. The length of the CDR3 is 15 residues. CDR3 loop: CASSPAGTLNQPQHF. The CDR3 DNA sequence: TGTGCCAGCAGCCCGGCGGGGACGCTTAATCAGCCCCAGCATTTT.

The chain has TRBV7-3 and TRBJ1-2; tentative D call: TRBD1 (6 bases). Germline loops: CDR1 SGHTA, CDR2 FQGTGA. V was clipped by 5 bases and J by 3 bases, with 16 bases between them. This CDR3 region has 15 residues. CDR3 DNA sequence: TGTGCCAGCAGCCCCTCGGGGGGGCGAGACTATGGCTACACCTTC. It codes for CASSPSGGRDYGYTF.

The chain's CDR3 is CASKGRNEQYF. The DNA for the CDR3 is TGTGCCAGCAAGGGCAGGAACGAGCAGTACTTC. The gene calls are TRBV2 and TRBJ2-7; no definite D call. CDR1 SNHLY and CDR2 FYNNEI come from the germline V gene. V gave up 7 bases and J gave up 5 bases, with 9 bases separating them. The CDR3 length is 11 residues.

The genes are TRBV15 and TRBJ2-4, with 10 bases that match TRBD2. The CDR3 is 20 amino acids. The germline gives CDR1 LNHNV, CDR2 YYDKDF (reference sequence). Losses at the gene ends were 1 base for V and 2 bases for J; bases not matched to a gene: 14. The CDR3 coding sequence is TGTGCCACCAGCAGAGTTTGGGAGACGAGCGGGAGGGCCTCCAAAAACATTCAGTACTTC. Its translation is CATSRVWETSGRASKNIQYF.

The rearrangement links TRBV7-9 to TRBJ1-5, with a weak D call TRBD1 (6 bases). Germline V gene data show CDR1 as SEHNR and CDR2 as FQNEAQ (reference sequence). V lost 5 bases to trimming and J lost 5 bases, with 10 bases between them. The CDR3 sequence is 13 residues long. The CDR3 reads CASSLGTHQPQHF. The CDR3 DNA is TGTGCCAGCAGCCTCGGGACACATCAGCCCCAGCATTTT. The full variable domain, its missing parts supplied by reference TRBV7-9 and TRBJ1-5, is DTGVSQNPRHKITKRGQNVTFRCDPISEHNRLYWYRQTLGQGPEFLTYFQNEAQLEKSRLLSDRFSAERPKGSFSTLEIQRTEQGDSAMYLCASSLGTHQPQHFGDGTRLSIL.

The chain couples TRBV28 to TRBJ2-1; the D gene is possibly TRBD1 (5 bases). Trimming shortened V by 7 bases and J by 4 bases, and 11 bases separated the two germline ends. This CDR3 is built from 13 residues. Per germline, CDR1 MDHEN and CDR2 SYDVKM. The CDR3 DNA is TGTGCCAGCAAGATGGACAAATACAATGAGCAGTTCTTC. Its protein product is CASKMDKYNEQFF. Complete variable domain (other parts from reference TRBV28 and TRBJ2-1): DVKVTQSSRYLVKRTGEKVFLECVQDMDHENMFWYRQDPGLGLRLIYFSYDVKMKEKGDIPEGYSVSREKKERFSLILESASTNQTSMYLCASKMDKYNEQFFGPGTRLTVL.

The V gene is TRBV15, the J gene TRBJ2-1; no clear D gene. The V end lost 0 bases, the J end lost 7 bases, and 13 bases lay between the germline ends. The CDR3 is 15 amino acids. Per germline, CDR1 LNHNV and CDR2 YYDKDF (reference sequence). CDR3 sequence (DNA): TGTGCCACCAGCAGAGATTTGCCTCGCGCTAATGAGCAGTTCTTC. Residues: CATSRDLPRANEQFF.

The rearrangement links TRBV5-1 to TRBJ2-3; D might be TRBD1 (6 bases). CDR3 length: 13 amino acids. The germline gives CDR1 SGHRS, CDR2 YFSETQ. Trimming took 3 bases from V and 2 from J, leaving 7 bases between them. Written as DNA, the CDR3 is TGCGCCAGCAGCTGGGACAACACAGATACGCAGTATTTT. This translates into CASSWDNTDTQYF.

On this clone itself: Other DNA sequences within the sample encode an identical CDR3. The chain combines TRBV13 with TRBJ1-1; D gene unclear. Germline loops: CDR1 PRHDT, CDR2 FYEKMQ (reference sequence). CDR3 length equals 13 residues. Trimming removed 2 bases from V and 0 bases from J, with 4 bases in between. The CDR3 DNA follows: TGTGCCAGCAGCTTAAGAGTGAACACTGAAGCTTTCTTT. Its protein product is CASSLRVNTEAFF.

In this sample, this clone turned up once. The J gene is TRBJ1-5, the V gene TRBV30; tentative D call: TRBD1 (5 bases). Germline loops: CDR1 GTSNPN, CDR2 SVGIG (reference sequence). CDR3 length: 14 amino acids. V lost 2 bases, J lost 2 bases, and 10 bases lay in between. CDR3 in amino acids: CAWSHRNRNQPQHF. The CDR3 coding sequence is TGTGCCTGGAGTCACAGGAACCGCAATCAGCCCCAGCATTTT.

The chain uses TRBV5-1 and TRBJ2-3; D is uncertain. This CDR3 is built from 15 residues. From germline, CDR1 is SGHRS and CDR2 YFSETQ. With 3 bases removed from V and 1 base from J, the gap between germline ends came to 12 bases. The CDR3 sequence: CASSSSPVGTDTQYF. CDR3 bases: TGCGCCAGCAGCTCCAGTCCCGTGGGCACAGATACGCAGTATTTT.

The CDR3 sequence: CASSEYYEQYF. The CDR3 DNA sequence: TGTGCCAGCAGCGAATACTACGAGCAGTACTTC. The chain couples TRBV7-9 to TRBJ2-7; D unclear. Between the trimmed V and J ends, which lost 5 bases and 3 bases, there was a span of 5 bases. Germline-derived CDR1 and CDR2 are SEHNR and FQNEAQ (reference sequence). CDR3 length: 11 amino acids.

The chain has TRBV5-1 and TRBJ2-7; weak D call: TRBD1 (8 bases). Germline lookup yields CDR1 SGHRS and CDR2 YFSETQ. Trimming removed 4 bases at V and 2 bases at J, with 16 bases between. The CDR3 contains 15 residues. The CDR3: CASSPQGGEPYEQYF. DNA for the CDR3: TGCGCCAGCAGCCCACAGGGGGGGGAACCCTACGAGCAGTACTTC. The whole variable domain, filled in from reference TRBV5-1 and TRBJ2-7, reads KAGVTQTPRYLIKTRGQQVTLSCSPISGHRSVSWYQQTPGQGLQFLFEYFSETQRNKGNFPGRFSGRQFSNSRSEMNVSTLELGDSALYLCASSPQGGEPYEQYFGPGTRLTVT.